This T cell receptor (beta chain) was captured by sequencing in a study of cytomegalovirus exposure and HLA in healthy donors. On the study more broadly: The 100 to 150 validation repertoires were reported in a later analysis to have been generated on the same platform as the roughly 680 first-cohort repertoires.

The roughly 120-subject validation cohort, separate from the roughly 700-subject first cohort, included the donors. Study observations and caveats: The study designated some 180 TCR beta chains cytomegalovirus-associated.

Some clones are missing from TCRdb's copy, which holds only in-frame ones; the method was immunoSEQ multiplex PCR. The sample consists of some 90,000 clones, roughly nine tenths of them appearing once. Notes on this clone: The antigen is not known.

The specimen sequenced was PBMCs. This clonotype was obtained from a woman aged 25 to 45 in good health and CMV-seronegative.

This CDR3 is CASSSFILSGFTGYNEQFF. The CDR3 region has the DNA TGTGCCAGCAGCTCGTTTATTCTGAGCGGGTTTACGGGCTACAATGAGCAGTTCTTC. V is TRBV9 and J is TRBJ2-1; D might be TRBD2 (6 bases). CDR3 size: 19 residues. V lost 4 bases and J lost 3, with 26 bases in between. CDR1 is SGDLS, CDR2 YYNGEE, per germline.